This T cell receptor beta chain was documented in a study of shared clonotypes between healthy human individuals. Study results and limitations: Even with large depth, rarefaction showed that sorted-subset sequencing was incomplete. Donor scarcity curtailed the genetic and exposure-history diversity represented herein.

In the CD4+ fraction, cells were divided into CD45RA+ naive and CD45RA-negative memory subsets. Here immunoSEQ multiplex PCR was the method, and the copy in TCRdb shows in-frame clones only, minus some. The sample has 950,000 to 1,100,000 clones; about 70% are singletons. Germline values: CDR1 SNHLY, CDR2 FYNNEI. Germline trimming cut 8 bases from V and 0 bases from J; bases unmatched to any gene: 4. The CDR3 has 14 amino acids. Of note for this clone: Its target is unknown.

Material: memory CD4+ T cells sorted from blood. Sample subset: CD45RA-negative fraction. This TCR was recovered from a man in his late teens or twenties in good health. V and J are TRBV2 and TRBJ2-3; 8 positions match TRBD2. The CDR3 coding sequence is TGTGCCAGCCGACTAGCGTTTAGCACAGATACGCAGTATTTT. Protein: CASRLAFSTDTQYF.